The sequence of this TCR beta chain was determined in a study of T cell repertoires in cytomegalovirus infection. Study-wide context: Indications of both CMV infection and matching HLA type were provided by public TCR beta signatures.

Whole-study findings and limits: HLA-C-restricted TCR beta clonotypes specific for CMV led the ex vivo response. Carriage of CMV together with the relevant HLA was identifiable through cumulative public TCR beta family frequency.

Using its own MiXCR run on the reads, TCRdb lists one record per CDR3 protein. The sample holds tens of thousands of distinct CDR3 sequences; roughly 20% are singletons and the top ten take around 20%. The junction had 8 bases not matched to a gene; V was cut back by 6 bases and J by 4 bases. Germline CDR1 and CDR2: SGHAT and FQNNGV. The CDR3 is made up of 15 amino acids. With regard to this clonotype: The antigen remains undetermined.

The chain recombines TRBV11-2 with TRBJ2-3; 9 bases are shared with TRBD2. This TCR derives from a human donor in good health (CMV status not recorded). Some clones in this sample may be carry-over from other donors' samples. Sequenced sample: PBMCs, sequenced either directly or after in vitro stimulation (not recorded which). The DNA of the CDR3 is TGTGCCAGCAGTGAAGGGACTAGCCTTGCAGATACGCAGTATTTT. Residues: CASSEGTSLADTQYF.